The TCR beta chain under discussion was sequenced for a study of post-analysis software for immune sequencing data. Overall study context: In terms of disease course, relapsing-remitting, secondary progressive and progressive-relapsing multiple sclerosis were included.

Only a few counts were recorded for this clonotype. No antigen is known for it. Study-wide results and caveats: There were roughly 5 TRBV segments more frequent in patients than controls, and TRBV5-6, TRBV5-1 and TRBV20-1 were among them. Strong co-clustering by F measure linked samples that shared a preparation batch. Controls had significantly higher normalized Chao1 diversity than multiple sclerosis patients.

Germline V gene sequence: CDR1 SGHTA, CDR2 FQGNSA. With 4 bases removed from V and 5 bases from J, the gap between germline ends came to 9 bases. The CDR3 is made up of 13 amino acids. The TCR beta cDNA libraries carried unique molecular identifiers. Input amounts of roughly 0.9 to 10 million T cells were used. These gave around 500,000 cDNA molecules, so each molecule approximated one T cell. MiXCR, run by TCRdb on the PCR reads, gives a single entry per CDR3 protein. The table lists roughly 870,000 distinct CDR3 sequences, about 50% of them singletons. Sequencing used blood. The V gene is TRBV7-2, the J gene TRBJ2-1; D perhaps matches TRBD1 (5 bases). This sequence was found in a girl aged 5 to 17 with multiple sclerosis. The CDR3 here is CASSSRTNNEQFF. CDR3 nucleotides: TGTGCCAGCAGCTCCCGGACAAACAATGAGCAGTTCTTC.